This T cell receptor (beta chain) was sequenced during a study of cytomegalovirus exposure and HLA in healthy donors. Study-wide findings and caveats: Researchers reported that a few CMV-associated chains were confirmed in vitro as CMV antigen-specific. The presence/absence work took it that sequencing depth was about the same across donors.

The junction had 7 bases not matched to a gene; V was cut back by 5 bases and J by 1 base. The V gene's germline CDR1 is SGDLS and CDR2 YYNGEE. The CDR3 is 15 residues long. The PCR had 60 Vbeta and 13 Jbeta primers. Data came from immunoSEQ multiplex PCR; TCRdb stores just in-frame clones and leaves some out. The table has 110,000 or so clones, over 75% seen once. This clone was detected a few times. Its antigen is not identified. The source is a young woman in good health and CMV-seronegative. This chain connects TRBV9 to TRBJ2-3, with 7 bases aligning to TRBD1. The source material was PBMCs. CDR3 nucleotides: TGTGCCAGCAGGGAGACCGGGACAGGCACAGATACGCAGTATTTT. Its protein is CASRETGTGTDTQYF.